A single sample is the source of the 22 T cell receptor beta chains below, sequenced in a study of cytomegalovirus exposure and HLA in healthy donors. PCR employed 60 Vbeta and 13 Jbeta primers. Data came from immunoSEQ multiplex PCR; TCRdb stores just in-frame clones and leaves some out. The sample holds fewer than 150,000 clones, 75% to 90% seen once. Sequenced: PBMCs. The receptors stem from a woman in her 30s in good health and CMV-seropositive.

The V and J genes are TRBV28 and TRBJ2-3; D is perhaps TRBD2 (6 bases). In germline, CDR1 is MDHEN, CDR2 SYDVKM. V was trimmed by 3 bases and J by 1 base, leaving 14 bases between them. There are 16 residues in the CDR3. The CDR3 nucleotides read TGTGCCAGCAGTTTCGAGTCGAGCGGGCGCACAGATACGCAGTATTTT. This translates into CASSFESSGRTDTQYF.

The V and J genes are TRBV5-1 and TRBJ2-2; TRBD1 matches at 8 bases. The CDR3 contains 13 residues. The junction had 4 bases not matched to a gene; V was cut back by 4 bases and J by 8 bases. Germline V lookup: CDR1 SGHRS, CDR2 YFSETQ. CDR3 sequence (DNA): TGCGCCAGCAGCCCAGGGGGCTGGGGGGAGCTGTTTTTT. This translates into CASSPGGWGELFF.

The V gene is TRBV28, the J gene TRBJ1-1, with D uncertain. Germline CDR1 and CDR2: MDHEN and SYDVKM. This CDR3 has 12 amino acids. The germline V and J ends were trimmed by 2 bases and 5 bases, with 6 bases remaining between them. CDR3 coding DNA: TGTGCCAGCAGTTTACCTAAAACTGAAGCTTTCTTT. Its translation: CASSLPKTEAFF.

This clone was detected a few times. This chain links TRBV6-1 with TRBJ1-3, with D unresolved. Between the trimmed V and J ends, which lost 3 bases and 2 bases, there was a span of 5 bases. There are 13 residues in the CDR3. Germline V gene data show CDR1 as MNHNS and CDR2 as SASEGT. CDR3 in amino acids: CASSEAAGNTIYF. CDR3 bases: TGTGCCAGCAGTGAGGCAGCTGGAAACACCATATATTTT.

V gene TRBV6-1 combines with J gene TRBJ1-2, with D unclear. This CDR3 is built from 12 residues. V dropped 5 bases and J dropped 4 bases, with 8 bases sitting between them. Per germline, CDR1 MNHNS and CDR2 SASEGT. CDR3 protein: CASSMGLYGYTF. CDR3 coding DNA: TGTGCCAGCAGTATGGGCCTCTATGGCTACACCTTC.

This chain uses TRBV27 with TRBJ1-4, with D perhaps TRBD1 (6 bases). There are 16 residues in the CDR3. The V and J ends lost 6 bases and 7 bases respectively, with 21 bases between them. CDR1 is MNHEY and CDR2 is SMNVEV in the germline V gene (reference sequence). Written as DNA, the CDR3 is TGTGCCAGCAGGCAATCGTACGGGACACGGTCTGAAAAACTGTTTTTT. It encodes CASRQSYGTRSEKLFF.

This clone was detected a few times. In DNA, the CDR3 is TGTGCCAGCAGCTTAACCAGCGGGGCCTTTAGCTCCTACAATGAGCAGTTCTTC. Translation: CASSLTSGAFSSYNEQFF. This chain connects TRBV7-3 to TRBJ2-1; the match to TRBD2 covers 7 bases. The CDR3 loop spans 18 amino acids. The ends lost 0 bases at V and 0 bases at J; junction bases unmatched: 8. Germline CDR1 and CDR2: SGHTA and FQGTGA.

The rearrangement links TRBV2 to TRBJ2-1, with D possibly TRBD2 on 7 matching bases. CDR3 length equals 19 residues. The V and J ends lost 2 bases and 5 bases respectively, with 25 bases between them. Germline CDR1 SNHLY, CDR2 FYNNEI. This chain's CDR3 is CASSEPLEDPRGADNEQFF. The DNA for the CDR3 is TGTGCCAGCAGTGAACCGCTGGAGGACCCCCGGGGGGCGGACAATGAGCAGTTCTTC.

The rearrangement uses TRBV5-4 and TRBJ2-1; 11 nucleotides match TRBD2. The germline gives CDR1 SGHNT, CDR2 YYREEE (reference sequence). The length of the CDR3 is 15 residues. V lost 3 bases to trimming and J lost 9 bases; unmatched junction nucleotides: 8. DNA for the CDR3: TGTGCCAGCAGCTCGGGGACTAGCGGTGGAGGTGAGCAGTTCTTC. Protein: CASSSGTSGGGEQFF.

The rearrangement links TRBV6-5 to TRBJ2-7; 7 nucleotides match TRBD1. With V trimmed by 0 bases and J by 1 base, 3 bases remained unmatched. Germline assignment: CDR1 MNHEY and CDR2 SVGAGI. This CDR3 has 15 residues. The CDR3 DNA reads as TGTGCCAGCAGTTACTCCGGGACAGCATCCTACGAGCAGTACTTC. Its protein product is CASSYSGTASYEQYF.

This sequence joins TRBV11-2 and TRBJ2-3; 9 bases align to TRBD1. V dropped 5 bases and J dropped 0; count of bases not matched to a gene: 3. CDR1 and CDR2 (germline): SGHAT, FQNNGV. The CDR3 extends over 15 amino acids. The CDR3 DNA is TGTGCCAGCAGCCCAGGGACAGGGAGCACAGATACGCAGTATTTT. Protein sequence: CASSPGTGSTDTQYF.

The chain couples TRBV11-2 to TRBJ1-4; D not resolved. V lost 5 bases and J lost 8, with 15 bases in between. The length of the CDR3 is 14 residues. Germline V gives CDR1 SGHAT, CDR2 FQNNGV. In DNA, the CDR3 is TGTGCCAGCAGCCCAGCGGTCATCGAGGAAAAACTGTTTTTT. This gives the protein CASSPAVIEEKLFF.

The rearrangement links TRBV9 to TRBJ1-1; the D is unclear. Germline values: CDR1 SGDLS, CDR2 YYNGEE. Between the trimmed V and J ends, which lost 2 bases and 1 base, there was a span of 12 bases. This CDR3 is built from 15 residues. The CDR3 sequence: CASSVSSFRNTEAFF. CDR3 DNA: TGTGCCAGCAGCGTTAGTTCCTTTAGGAACACTGAAGCTTTCTTT. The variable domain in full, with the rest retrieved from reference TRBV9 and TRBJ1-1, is DSGVTQTPKHLITATGQRVTLRCSPRSGDLSVYWYQQSLDQGLQFLIQYYNGEERAKGNILERFSAQQFPDLHSELNLSSLELGDSALYFCASSVSSFRNTEAFFGQGTRLTVV.

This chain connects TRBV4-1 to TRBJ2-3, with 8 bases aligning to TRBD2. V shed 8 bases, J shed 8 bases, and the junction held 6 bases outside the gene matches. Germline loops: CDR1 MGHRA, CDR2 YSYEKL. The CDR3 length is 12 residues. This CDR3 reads CASGAGAGTQYF. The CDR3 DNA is TGCGCCAGCGGAGCGGGGGCGGGTACGCAGTATTTT.

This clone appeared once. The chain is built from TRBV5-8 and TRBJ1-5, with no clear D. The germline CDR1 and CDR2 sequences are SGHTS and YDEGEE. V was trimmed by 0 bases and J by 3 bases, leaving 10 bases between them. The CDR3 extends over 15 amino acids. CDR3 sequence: CASSLGRSLNQPQHF. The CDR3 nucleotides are TGTGCCAGCAGCTTGGGACGGAGTCTCAATCAGCCCCAGCATTTT. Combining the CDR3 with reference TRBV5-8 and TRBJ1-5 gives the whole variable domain EAGVTQSPTHLIKTRGQQATLRCSPISGHTSVYWYQQALGLGLQFLLWYDEGEERNRGNFPPRFSGRQFPNYSSELNVNALELEDSALYLCASSLGRSLNQPQHFGDGTRLSIL.

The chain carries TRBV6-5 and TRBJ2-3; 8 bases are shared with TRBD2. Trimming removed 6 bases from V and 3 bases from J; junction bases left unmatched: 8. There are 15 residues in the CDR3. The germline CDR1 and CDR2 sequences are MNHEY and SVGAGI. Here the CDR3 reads CASRKRGMTTDTQYF. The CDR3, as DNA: TGTGCCAGCAGAAAGCGGGGGATGACGACAGATACGCAGTATTTT.

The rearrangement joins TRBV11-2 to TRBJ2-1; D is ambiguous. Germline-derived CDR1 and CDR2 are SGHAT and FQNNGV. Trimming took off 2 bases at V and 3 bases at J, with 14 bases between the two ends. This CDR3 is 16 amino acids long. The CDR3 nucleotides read TGTGCCAGCAGCTTAAGTGTACTGAGAATCTACAATGAGCAGTTCTTC. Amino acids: CASSLSVLRIYNEQFF.

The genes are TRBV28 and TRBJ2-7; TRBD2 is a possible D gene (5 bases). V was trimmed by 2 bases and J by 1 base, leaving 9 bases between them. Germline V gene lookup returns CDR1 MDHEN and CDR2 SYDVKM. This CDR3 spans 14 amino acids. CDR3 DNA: TGTGCCAGCAGTTTACTAGCAGTTTCCTACGAGCAGTACTTC. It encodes CASSLLAVSYEQYF. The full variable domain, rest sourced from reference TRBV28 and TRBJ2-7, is DVKVTQSSRYLVKRTGEKVFLECVQDMDHENMFWYRQDPGLGLRLIYFSYDVKMKEKGDIPEGYSVSREKKERFSLILESASTNQTSMYLCASSLLAVSYEQYFGPGTRLTVT.

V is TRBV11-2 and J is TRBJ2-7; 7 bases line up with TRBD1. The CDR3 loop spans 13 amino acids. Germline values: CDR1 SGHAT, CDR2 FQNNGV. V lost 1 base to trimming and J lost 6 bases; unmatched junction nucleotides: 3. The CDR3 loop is CASSLVSGGEQYF. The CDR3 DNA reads TGTGCCAGCAGCTTAGTGTCAGGGGGCGAGCAGTACTTC. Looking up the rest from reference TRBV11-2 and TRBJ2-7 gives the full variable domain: EAGVAQSPRYKIIEKRQSVAFWCNPISGHATLYWYQQILGQGPKLLIQFQNNGVVDDSQLPKDRFSAERLKGVDSTLKIQPAKLEDSAVYLCASSLVSGGEQYFGPGTRLTVT.

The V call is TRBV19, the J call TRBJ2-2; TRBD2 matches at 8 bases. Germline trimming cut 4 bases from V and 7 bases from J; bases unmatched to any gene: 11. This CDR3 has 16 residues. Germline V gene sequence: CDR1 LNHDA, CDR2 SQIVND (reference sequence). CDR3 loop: CASSTRTTSVGGELFF. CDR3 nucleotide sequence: TGTGCCAGTAGTACCCGAACGACTAGCGTGGGCGGGGAGCTGTTTTTT.

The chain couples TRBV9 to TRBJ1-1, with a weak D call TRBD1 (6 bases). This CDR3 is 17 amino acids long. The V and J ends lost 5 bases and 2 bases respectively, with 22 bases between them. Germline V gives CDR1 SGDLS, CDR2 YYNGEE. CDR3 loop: CASSQGPPFSSNTEAFF. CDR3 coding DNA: TGTGCCAGCAGTCAGGGGCCGCCTTTTAGTTCAAACACTGAAGCTTTCTTT.

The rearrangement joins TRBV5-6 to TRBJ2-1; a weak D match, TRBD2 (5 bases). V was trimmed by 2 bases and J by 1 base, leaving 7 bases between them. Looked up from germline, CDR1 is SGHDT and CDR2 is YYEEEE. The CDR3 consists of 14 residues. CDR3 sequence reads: CASSLGRSYNEQFF. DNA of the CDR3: TGTGCCAGCAGCTTAGGGAGATCCTACAATGAGCAGTTCTTC. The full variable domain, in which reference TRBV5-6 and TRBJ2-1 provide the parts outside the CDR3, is DAGVTQSPTHLIKTRGQQVTLRCSPKSGHDTVSWYQQALGQGPQFIFQYYEEEERQRGNFPDRFSGHQFPNYSSELNVNALLLGDSALYLCASSLGRSYNEQFFGPGTRLTVL.